This TCR beta chain was profiled in a study of shared clonotypes between healthy human individuals. Regarding the study as a whole: It was the non-shared clonotypes that had lower generation probabilities than clonotypes shared by all four donors.

Remarks on this clone: Its antigen is unidentified. Other DNA sequences in this specimen translate into the identical CDR3.

The CDR3 has 14 residues. The germline V gene has CDR1 MNHEY and CDR2 SVGAGI. The repertoire was sequenced with immunoSEQ multiplex PCR; TCRdb's copy has only in-frame clones and lacks some. The sample records about 680,000 clones, less than 80% being singletons. Specimen: memory CD4+ T cells sorted from blood. Subset specified: CD45RA-negative fraction. The chain has TRBV6-5 and TRBJ2-5, with a weak D call TRBD2 (6 bases). The DNA end is more similar to TRBJ2-7, so the J call may be wrong. The sequence was collected from a woman aged 25 to 39 in good health. This CDR3 is CASSRDFSSYEQYF. In DNA form, the CDR3 reads TGTGCCAGCAGTCGGGACTTTAGCTCCTACGAGCAGTACTTC.